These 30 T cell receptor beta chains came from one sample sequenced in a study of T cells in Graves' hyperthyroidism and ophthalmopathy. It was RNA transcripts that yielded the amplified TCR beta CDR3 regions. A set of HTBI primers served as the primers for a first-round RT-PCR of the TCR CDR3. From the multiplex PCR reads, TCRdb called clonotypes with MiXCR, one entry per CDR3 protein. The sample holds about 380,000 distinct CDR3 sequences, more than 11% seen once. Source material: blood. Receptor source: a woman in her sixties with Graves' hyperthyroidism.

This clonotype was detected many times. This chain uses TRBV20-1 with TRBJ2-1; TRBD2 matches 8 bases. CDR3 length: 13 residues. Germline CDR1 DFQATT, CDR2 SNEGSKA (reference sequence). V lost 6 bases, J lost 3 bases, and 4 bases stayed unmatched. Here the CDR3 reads CSASGGVYNEQFF. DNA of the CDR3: TGCAGTGCCAGCGGGGGAGTCTACAATGAGCAGTTCTTC.

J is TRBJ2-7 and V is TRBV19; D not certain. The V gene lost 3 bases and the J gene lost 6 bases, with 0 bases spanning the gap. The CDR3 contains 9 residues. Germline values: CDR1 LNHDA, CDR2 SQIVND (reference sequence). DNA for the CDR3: TGTGCCAGTAGTATCGAGCAGTACTTC. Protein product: CASSIEQYF.

CDR3 residues: CASSLVSAGGPHEQYF. CDR3 bases: TGTGCCAGCAGCTTAGTATCGGCGGGAGGGCCCCACGAGCAGTACTTC. This sequence joins TRBV11-2 and TRBJ2-7, with 9 positions matching TRBD2. This CDR3 comprises 16 residues. V was clipped by 1 base and J by 5 bases; unmatched bases: 9. From germline, CDR1 is SGHAT and CDR2 FQNNGV.

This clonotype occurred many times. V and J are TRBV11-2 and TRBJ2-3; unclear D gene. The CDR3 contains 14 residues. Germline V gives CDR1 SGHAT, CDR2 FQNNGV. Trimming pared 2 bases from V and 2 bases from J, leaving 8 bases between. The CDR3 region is CASSLFILTDTQYF. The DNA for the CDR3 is TGTGCCAGCAGCTTATTTATTCTCACAGATACGCAGTATTTT.

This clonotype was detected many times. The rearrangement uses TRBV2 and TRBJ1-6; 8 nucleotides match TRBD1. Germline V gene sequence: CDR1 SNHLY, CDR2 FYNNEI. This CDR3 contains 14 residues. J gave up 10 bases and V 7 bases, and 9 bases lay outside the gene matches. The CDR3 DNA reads TGTGCCAGCAAGTTGGGACAGGCCCCCTCACCCCTCCACTTT. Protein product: CASKLGQAPSPLHF.

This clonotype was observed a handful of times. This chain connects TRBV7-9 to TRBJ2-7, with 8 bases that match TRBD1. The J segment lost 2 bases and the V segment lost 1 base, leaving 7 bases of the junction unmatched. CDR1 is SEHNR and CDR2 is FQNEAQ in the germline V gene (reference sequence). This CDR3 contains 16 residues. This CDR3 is CASSLDRQGRPYEQYF. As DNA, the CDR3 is TGTGCCAGCAGCTTAGACAGACAGGGGAGGCCCTACGAGCAGTACTTC.

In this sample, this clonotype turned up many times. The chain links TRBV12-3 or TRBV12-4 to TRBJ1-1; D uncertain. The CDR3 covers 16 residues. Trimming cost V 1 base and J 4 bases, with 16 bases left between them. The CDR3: CASSLGSAAPGTEAFF. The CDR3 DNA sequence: TGTGCCAGCAGTTTAGGGTCGGCAGCTCCAGGCACTGAAGCTTTCTTT.

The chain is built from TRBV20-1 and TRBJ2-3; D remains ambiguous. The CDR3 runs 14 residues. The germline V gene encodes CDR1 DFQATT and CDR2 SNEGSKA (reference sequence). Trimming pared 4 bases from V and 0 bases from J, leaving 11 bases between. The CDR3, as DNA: TGCAGTGCTATAAGGGCGGAGAGCACAGATACGCAGTATTTT. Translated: CSAIRAESTDTQYF.

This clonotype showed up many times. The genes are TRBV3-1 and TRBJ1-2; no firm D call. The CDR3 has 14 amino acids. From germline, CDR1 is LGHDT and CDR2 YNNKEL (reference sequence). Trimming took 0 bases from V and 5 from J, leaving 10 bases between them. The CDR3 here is CASSQDRGPYGYTF. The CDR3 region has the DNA TGTGCCAGCAGCCAAGACCGCGGACCATATGGCTACACCTTC.

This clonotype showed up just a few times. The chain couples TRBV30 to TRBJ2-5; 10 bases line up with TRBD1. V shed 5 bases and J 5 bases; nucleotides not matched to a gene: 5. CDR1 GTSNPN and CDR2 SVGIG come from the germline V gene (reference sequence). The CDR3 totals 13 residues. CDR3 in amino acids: CAWVPGQGETQYF. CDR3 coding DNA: TGTGCCTGGGTTCCGGGACAGGGGGAGACCCAGTACTTC.

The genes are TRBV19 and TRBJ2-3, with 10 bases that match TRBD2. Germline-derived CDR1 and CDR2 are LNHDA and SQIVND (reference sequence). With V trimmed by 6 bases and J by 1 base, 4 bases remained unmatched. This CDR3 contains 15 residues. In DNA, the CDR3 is TGTGCCAGTAGGACAGCGGGAGGGGGCACAGATACGCAGTATTTT. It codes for CASRTAGGGTDTQYF.

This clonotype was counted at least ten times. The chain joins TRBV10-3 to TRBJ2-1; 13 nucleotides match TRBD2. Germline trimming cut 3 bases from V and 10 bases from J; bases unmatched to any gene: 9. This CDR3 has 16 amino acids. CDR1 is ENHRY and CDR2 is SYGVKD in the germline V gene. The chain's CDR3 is CAISERQGTSGTEQFF. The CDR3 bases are TGTGCCATCAGTGAAAGACAAGGGACTAGCGGGACCGAGCAGTTCTTC.

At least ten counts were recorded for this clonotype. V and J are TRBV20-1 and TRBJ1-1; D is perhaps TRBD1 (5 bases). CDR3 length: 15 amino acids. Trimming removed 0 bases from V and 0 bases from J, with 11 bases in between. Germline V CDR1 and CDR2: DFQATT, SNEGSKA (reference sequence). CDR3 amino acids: CSARESRGLNTEAFF. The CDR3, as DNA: TGCAGTGCTAGAGAGTCCCGGGGCCTGAACACTGAAGCTTTCTTT.

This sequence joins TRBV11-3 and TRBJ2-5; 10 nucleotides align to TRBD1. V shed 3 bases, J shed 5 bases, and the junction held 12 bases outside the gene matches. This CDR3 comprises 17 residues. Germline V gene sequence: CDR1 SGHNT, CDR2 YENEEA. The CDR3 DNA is TGTGCCAGCAGCTTCCAAGGCGCCGGGACAGGGGTTGAGACCCAGTACTTC. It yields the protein CASSFQGAGTGVETQYF.

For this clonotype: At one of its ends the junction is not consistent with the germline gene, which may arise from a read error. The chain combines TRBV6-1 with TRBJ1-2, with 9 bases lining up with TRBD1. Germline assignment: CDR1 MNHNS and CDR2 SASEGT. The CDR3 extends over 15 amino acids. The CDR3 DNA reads TGTGCCAGCAATGAAGGAACCGGGACAGGGAGTGGCTACACCTTC. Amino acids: CASNEGTGTGSGYTF.

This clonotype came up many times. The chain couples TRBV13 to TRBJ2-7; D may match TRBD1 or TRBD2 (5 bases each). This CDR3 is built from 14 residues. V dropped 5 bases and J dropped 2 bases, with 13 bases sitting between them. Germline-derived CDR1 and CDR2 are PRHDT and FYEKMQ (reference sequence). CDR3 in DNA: TGTGCCAGCAGCGCAGAGGGGTCAACCTACGAGCAGTACTTC. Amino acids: CASSAEGSTYEQYF. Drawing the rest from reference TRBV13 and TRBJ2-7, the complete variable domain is AAGVIQSPRHLIKEKRETATLKCYPIPRHDTVYWYQQGPGQDPQFLISFYEKMQSDKGSIPDRFSAQQFSDYHSELNMSSLELGDSALYFCASSAEGSTYEQYFGPGTRLTVT.

CDR3 protein: CSVREPGLAYEQYF. The CDR3 region has the DNA TGCAGCGTGCGGGAACCGGGACTAGCCTACGAGCAGTACTTC. The chain has TRBV29-1 and TRBJ2-7, with 8 bases fitting TRBD2. After removal of 6 bases from V and 2 bases from J, the junction contained 9 bases not matched to a gene. Germline assignment: CDR1 SQVTM and CDR2 ANQGSEA. The CDR3 has 14 residues.

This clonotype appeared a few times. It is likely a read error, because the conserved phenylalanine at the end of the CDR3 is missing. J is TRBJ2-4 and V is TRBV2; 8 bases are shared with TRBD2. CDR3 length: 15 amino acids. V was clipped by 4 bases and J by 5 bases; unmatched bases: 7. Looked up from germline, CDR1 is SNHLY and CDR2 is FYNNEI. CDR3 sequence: CASSADSGAENIQYL. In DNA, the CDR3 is TGTGCCAGCAGTGCGGATAGCGGGGCCGAAAACATTCAGTACCTC.

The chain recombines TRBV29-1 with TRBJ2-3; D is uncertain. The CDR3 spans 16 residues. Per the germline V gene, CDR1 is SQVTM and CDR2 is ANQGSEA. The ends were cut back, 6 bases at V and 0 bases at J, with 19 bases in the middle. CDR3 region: CSVLNYRTASTDTQYF. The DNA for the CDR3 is TGCAGCGTCCTGAACTATAGGACGGCAAGCACAGATACGCAGTATTTT.

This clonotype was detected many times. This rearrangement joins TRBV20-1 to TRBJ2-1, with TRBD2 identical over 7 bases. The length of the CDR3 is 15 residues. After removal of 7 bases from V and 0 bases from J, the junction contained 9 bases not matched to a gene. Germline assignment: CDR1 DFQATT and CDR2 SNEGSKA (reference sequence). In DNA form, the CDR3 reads TGCAGTGGGGACTATGCGGGTTACTCCTACAATGAGCAGTTCTTC. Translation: CSGDYAGYSYNEQFF.

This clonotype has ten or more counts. The CDR3 is CASSVGADEQYF. The CDR3 DNA reads TGTGCCAGCAGCGTCGGGGCTGACGAGCAGTACTTC. The chain uses TRBV7-3 and TRBJ2-7; D is tentatively TRBD1 or TRBD2 (5 bases each). Germline CDR1 and CDR2: SGHTA and FQGTGA. Trimming shortened V by 5 bases and J by 5 bases, and 10 bases separated the two germline ends. The CDR3 spans 12 residues.

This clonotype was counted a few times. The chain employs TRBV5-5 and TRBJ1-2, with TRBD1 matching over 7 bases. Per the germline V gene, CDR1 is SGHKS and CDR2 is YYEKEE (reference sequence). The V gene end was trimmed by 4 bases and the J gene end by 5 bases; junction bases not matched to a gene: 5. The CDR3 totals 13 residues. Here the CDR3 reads CASSAPTGYGYTF. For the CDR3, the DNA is TGTGCCAGCAGCGCGCCGACAGGGTATGGCTACACCTTC.

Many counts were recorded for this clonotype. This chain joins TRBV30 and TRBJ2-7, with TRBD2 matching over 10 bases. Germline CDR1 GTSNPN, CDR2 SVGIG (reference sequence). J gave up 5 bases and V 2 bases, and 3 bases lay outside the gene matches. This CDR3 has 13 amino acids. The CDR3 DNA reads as TGTGCCTGGAGTCTCCTAGCGGGAGACGAGCAGTACTTC. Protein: CAWSLLAGDEQYF.

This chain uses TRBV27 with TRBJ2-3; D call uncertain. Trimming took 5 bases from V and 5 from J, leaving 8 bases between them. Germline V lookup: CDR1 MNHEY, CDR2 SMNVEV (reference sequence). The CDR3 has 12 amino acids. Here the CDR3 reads CASSPYRDTQYF. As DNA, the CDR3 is TGTGCCAGCAGTCCGTACCGAGATACGCAGTATTTT.

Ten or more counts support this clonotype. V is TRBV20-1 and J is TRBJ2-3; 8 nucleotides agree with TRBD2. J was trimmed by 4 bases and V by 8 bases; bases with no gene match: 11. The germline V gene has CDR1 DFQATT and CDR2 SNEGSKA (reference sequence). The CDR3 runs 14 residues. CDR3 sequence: CSFRLSGRADTQYF. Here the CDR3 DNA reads TGCAGTTTCCGTTTAAGCGGGAGAGCAGATACGCAGTATTTT.

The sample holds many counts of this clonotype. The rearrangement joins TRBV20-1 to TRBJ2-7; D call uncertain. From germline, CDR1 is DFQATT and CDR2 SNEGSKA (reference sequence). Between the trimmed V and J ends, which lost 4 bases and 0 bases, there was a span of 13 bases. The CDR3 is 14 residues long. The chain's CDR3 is CSAIPPASSYEQYF. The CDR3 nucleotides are TGCAGTGCTATTCCCCCTGCGAGCTCCTACGAGCAGTACTTC.

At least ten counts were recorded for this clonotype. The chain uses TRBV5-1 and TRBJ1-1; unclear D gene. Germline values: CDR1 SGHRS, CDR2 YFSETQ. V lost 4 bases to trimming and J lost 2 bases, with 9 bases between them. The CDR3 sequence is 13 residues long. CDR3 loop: CASSPGSNTEAFF. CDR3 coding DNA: TGCGCCAGCAGCCCCGGGTCCAACACTGAAGCTTTCTTT.

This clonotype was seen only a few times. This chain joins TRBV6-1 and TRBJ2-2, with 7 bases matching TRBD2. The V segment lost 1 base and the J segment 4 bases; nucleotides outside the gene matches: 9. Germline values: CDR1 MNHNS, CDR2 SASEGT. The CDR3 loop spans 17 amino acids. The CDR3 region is CASSEGGLGRGTGELFF. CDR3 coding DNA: TGTGCCAGCAGTGAAGGCGGACTAGGTCGTGGCACCGGGGAGCTGTTTTTT.

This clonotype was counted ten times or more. CDR3 bases: TGTGCCAGTAGTGCCTCTCAGGCAGGGAACTATGGCTACACCTTC. This gives the protein CASSASQAGNYGYTF. The chain employs TRBV19 and TRBJ1-2, with D perhaps TRBD1 (5 bases). Germline V CDR1 and CDR2: LNHDA, SQIVND (reference sequence). The CDR3 runs to 15 residues. The ends were cut back, 5 bases at V and 2 bases at J, with 15 bases in the middle.

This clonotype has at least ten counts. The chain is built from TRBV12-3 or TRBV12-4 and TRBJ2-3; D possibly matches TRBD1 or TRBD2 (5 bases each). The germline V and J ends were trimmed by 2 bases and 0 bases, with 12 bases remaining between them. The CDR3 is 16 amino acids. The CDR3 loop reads CASSLKGSTSTDTQYF. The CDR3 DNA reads TGTGCCAGCAGTTTAAAGGGGAGCACTAGCACAGATACGCAGTATTTT.